The 30 T cell receptor beta chains presented below share a single source sample, sequenced in a study of T cell repertoires in cytomegalovirus infection. Via MiXCR, TCRdb re-called the reads, giving one row per CDR3 protein. Found here are under 850,000 distinct CDR3 sequences, around a third of them singletons; the top ten hold about 20%. Their antigens remain unidentified. Here the sequenced sample was cultured PBMCs, taken from culture after CMV antigen stimulation. The receptors shown here come from a human donor in good health (CMV status not recorded). Some clones in this sample may be carry-over from other donors' samples.

This clonotype was counted between two and nine times. The chain recombines TRBV7-9 with TRBJ2-7; no firm D call. This CDR3 spans 17 amino acids. Deletions cut 4 bases from V and 2 bases from J, with 21 bases between. Per the germline V gene, CDR1 is SEHNR and CDR2 is FQNEAQ (reference sequence). CDR3 amino acids: CASSSDNPPYEAYEQYF. CDR3 nucleotide sequence: TGTGCCAGCAGCTCCGATAATCCCCCCTACGAGGCCTACGAGCAGTACTTC.

This clonotype was seen only a few times. This chain uses TRBV6-2 or TRBV6-3 with TRBJ1-5, with D uncertain. Trimming left V 2 bases short and J 6 bases short, with 11 bases between. The CDR3 is 14 amino acids. CDR1 is MNHEY and CDR2 is SVGEGT in the germline V gene. The CDR3 sequence: CASSYIPGGQPQHF. CDR3 DNA: TGTGCCAGCAGTTACATACCTGGCGGTCAGCCCCAGCATTTT.

This clonotype was detected a few times. J is TRBJ1-4 and V is TRBV7-8, with unresolved D. CDR3 size: 13 residues. The germline V gene encodes CDR1 SGHVS and CDR2 FQNEAQ. V shed 5 bases and J shed 0 bases, with 4 bases lying between them. CDR3 sequence reads: CASSDPTNEKLFF. The CDR3 region has the DNA TGTGCCAGCAGCGACCCAACTAATGAAAAACTGTTTTTT.

The chain links TRBV19 to TRBJ2-1, with 7 nucleotides matching TRBD2. CDR3 length: 15 amino acids. The V and J ends lost 10 bases and 7 bases, in that order; junction bases with no gene match: 16. Germline V gene lookup returns CDR1 LNHDA and CDR2 SQIVND (reference sequence). Here the CDR3 reads CATRGGAGVKNEQFF. The DNA for the CDR3 is TGTGCCACCAGAGGTGGTGCGGGAGTGAAGAATGAGCAGTTCTTC.

This clonotype has only a few counts. The genes are TRBV28 and TRBJ1-5, with D tentatively TRBD1 (6 bases). The CDR3 has 14 residues. Germline V gene data show CDR1 as MDHEN and CDR2 as SYDVKM. The V and J ends lost 6 bases and 3 bases respectively, with 12 bases between them. CDR3 protein: CASREQGINQPQHF. CDR3 bases: TGTGCCAGCAGGGAACAGGGCATCAATCAGCCCCAGCATTTT.

In DNA form, the CDR3 reads TGTGCCAGCAGCTTAGCGAGAGCGGGAGCCCAGTACTTC. Amino acid sequence: CASSLARAGAQYF. The chain has TRBV7-2 and TRBJ2-7; 8 bases match TRBD2. Germline trimming cut 0 bases from V and 10 bases from J; bases unmatched to any gene: 5. This CDR3 is 13 amino acids long. Germline values: CDR1 SGHTA, CDR2 FQGNSA.

The sample holds a few counts of this clonotype. The CDR3 sequence: CASTTTRHFYEQYF. The CDR3 nucleotides read TGCGCCAGCACCACCACCAGGCATTTCTACGAGCAGTACTTC. The chain employs TRBV5-1 and TRBJ2-7; D unclear. Per the germline V gene, CDR1 is SGHRS and CDR2 is YFSETQ. The V gene lost 6 bases and the J gene lost 3 bases, with 16 bases spanning the gap. The CDR3 length is 14 residues.

At least ten counts were recorded for this clonotype. This chain joins TRBV7-2 and TRBJ2-3; 8 bases line up with TRBD2. This CDR3 region has 16 residues. Trimming cost V 4 bases and J 4 bases; bases outside gene matches: 10. Germline V gene data show CDR1 as SGHTA and CDR2 as FQGNSA. CDR3 bases: TGTGCCAGCAGCTCCAGGGGTAGCGGGGCACCAGATACGCAGTATTTT. Amino acid sequence: CASSSRGSGAPDTQYF.

J is TRBJ1-2 and V is TRBV6-2 or TRBV6-3; D is undetermined. Trimming stripped 0 bases from V and 2 bases from J, with 13 bases between. The CDR3 loop spans 16 amino acids. Germline V gene data show CDR1 as MNHEY and CDR2 as SVGEGT. The DNA of the CDR3 is TGTGCCAGCAGTTACTCGATGACGGACCCCAACTATGGCTACACCTTC. Amino acids: CASSYSMTDPNYGYTF.

Details on this clonotype: This may be a read error: a much more frequent sequence differs by one nucleotide. The gene calls are TRBV7-2 and TRBJ1-5; D is perhaps TRBD1 (5 bases). CDR3 length equals 15 residues. Germline CDR1 SGHTA, CDR2 FQGNSA. As DNA, the CDR3 is TGTGCCAGCAGCGCCTCGATGTTGGACAATCGGCCCCAGCATTTT. It specifies CASSASMLDNRPQHF.

This clonotype appeared a few times. In nucleotides, the CDR3 is TGCAGTGCTCCCTCCGGACAGGGGTCCTACAATGAGCAGTTCTTC. Encoded protein: CSAPSGQGSYNEQFF. V is TRBV20-1 and J is TRBJ2-1; 9 nucleotides line up with TRBD1. This CDR3 region has 15 residues. CDR1 DFQATT and CDR2 SNEGSKA come from the germline V gene (reference sequence). V was clipped by 5 bases and J by 1 base; unmatched bases: 6.

This clonotype was observed at least ten times. This chain uses TRBV7-2 with TRBJ1-1; D possibly corresponds to TRBD1 (6 bases). Germline V lookup: CDR1 SGHTA, CDR2 FQGNSA. CDR3 length: 15 amino acids. Trimming left V 5 bases short and J 2 bases short, with 15 bases between. DNA for the CDR3: TGTGCCAGCAGCCGGCGCTCAGGGGTTAACACTGAAGCTTTCTTT. This codes for CASSRRSGVNTEAFF.

The gene calls are TRBV6-5 and TRBJ2-3; TRBD2 aligns across 15 bases. J gave up 5 bases and V 2 bases, and 8 bases lay outside the gene matches. The germline gives CDR1 MNHEY, CDR2 SVGAGI. The CDR3 runs 18 residues. This CDR3 reads CASSYRRTSGGAGDTQYF. Written as DNA, the CDR3 is TGTGCCAGCAGTTACCGGAGGACTAGCGGGGGGGCTGGAGATACGCAGTATTTT.

This rearrangement joins TRBV29-1 to TRBJ1-1; possible D gene TRBD1, 6 bases. CDR1 and CDR2 from the germline V gene are SQVTM and ANQGSEA. Trimming removed 8 bases from V and 5 bases from J, with 18 bases in between. The CDR3 covers 13 residues. The DNA of the CDR3 is TGCAGCCTTTACCTCACAGGGAAGACTGAAGCTTTCTTT. It encodes CSLYLTGKTEAFF. The variable domain in full, with the rest retrieved from reference TRBV29-1 and TRBJ1-1, is SAVISQKPSRDICQRGTSLTIQCQVDSQVTMMFWYRQQPGQSLTLIATANQGSEATYESGFVIDKFPISRPNLTFSTLTVSNMSPEDSSIYLCSLYLTGKTEAFFGQGTRLTVV.

The V and J genes are TRBV7-9 and TRBJ1-1; D ambiguous. CDR3 length: 13 amino acids. In germline, CDR1 is SEHNR, CDR2 FQNEAQ (reference sequence). Deletions cut 4 bases from V and 8 bases from J, with 14 bases between. CDR3 amino acids: CASSSDSFREAFF. CDR3 sequence (DNA): TGTGCCAGCAGCTCAGACTCATTCAGGGAAGCTTTCTTT.

V gene TRBV2 combines with J gene TRBJ2-3; TRBD2 agrees at 11 bases. Germline assignment: CDR1 SNHLY and CDR2 FYNNEI. The CDR3 runs to 18 residues. J lost 0 bases, V lost 8 bases, and 13 bases had no gene match. In nucleotides, the CDR3 is TGTGCCAGCGGATTGGGACTAGCGGACCCCGTTAGCACAGATACGCAGTATTTT. As protein: CASGLGLADPVSTDTQYF.

Many counts were recorded for this clonotype. This rearrangement joins TRBV7-2 to TRBJ1-6; D is possibly TRBD1 (5 bases). CDR3 length: 19 residues. V dropped 5 bases and J dropped 13 bases, with 33 bases sitting between them. Germline CDR1 is SGHTA and CDR2 is FQGNSA. The CDR3 spells CASSTMGRNEGDLPDPLHF. CDR3 DNA: TGTGCCAGCAGCACAATGGGGCGGAACGAAGGGGACCTACCGGACCCCCTCCACTTT. Complete variable domain (other parts from reference TRBV7-2 and TRBJ1-6): GAGVSQSPSNKVTEKGKDVELRCDPISGHTALYWYRQSLGQGLEFLIYFQGNSAPDKSGLPSDRFSAERTGGSVSTLTIQRTQQEDSAVYLCASSTMGRNEGDLPDPLHFGNGTRLTVT.

V is TRBV7-2 and J is TRBJ2-7, with D perhaps matching TRBD2 (5 bases). The ends were cut back, 0 bases at V and 0 bases at J, with 12 bases in the middle. Germline CDR1 is SGHTA and CDR2 is FQGNSA. The CDR3 spans 16 residues. CDR3 sequence: CASSLAWLASSYEQYF. The CDR3 nucleotides are TGTGCCAGCAGCTTAGCGTGGCTAGCCAGCTCCTACGAGCAGTACTTC.

The chain recombines TRBV12-3 or TRBV12-4 with TRBJ2-7; no clear D gene. The V end was cut by 1 base, the J end by 5 bases, with 12 bases between. The CDR3 contains 14 residues. The CDR3: CASSLEIASDEQYF. DNA for the CDR3: TGTGCCAGCAGTTTAGAGATAGCATCCGACGAGCAGTACTTC.

This clonotype was counted a few times. The rearrangement uses TRBV27 and TRBJ2-7; the match to TRBD2 covers 13 bases. The CDR3 extends over 13 amino acids. The V gene's germline CDR1 is MNHEY and CDR2 SMNVEV (reference sequence). The CDR3 here is CASGTSGAYEQYF. The CDR3 DNA is TGTGCAAGCGGGACTAGCGGGGCCTACGAGCAGTACTTC.

This rearrangement joins TRBV6-2 or TRBV6-3 to TRBJ1-2; TRBD1 might be the D (5 bases). Per the germline V gene, CDR1 is MNHEY and CDR2 is SVGEGT. V lost 6 bases and J lost 5, with 16 bases in between. The CDR3 is 14 amino acids. This chain's CDR3 is CASSLGPPRYGYTF. Here the CDR3 DNA reads TGTGCCAGCAGCTTGGGGCCCCCAAGGTATGGCTACACCTTC.

The V call is TRBV15, the J call TRBJ2-7; 9 nucleotides agree with TRBD2. V shed 3 bases, J shed 3 bases, and the junction held 6 bases outside the gene matches. The CDR3 has 15 residues. Germline loops: CDR1 LNHNV, CDR2 YYDKDF (reference sequence). The CDR3 sequence: CATSSNSGRNYEQYF. In DNA form, the CDR3 reads TGTGCCACCAGCAGTAATAGCGGGAGAAACTACGAGCAGTACTTC. Full variable domain (rest looked up from reference TRBV15 and TRBJ2-7): DAMVIQNPRYQVTQFGKPVTLSCSQTLNHNVMYWYQQKSSQAPKLLFHYYDKDFNNEADTPDNFQSRRPNTSFCFLDIRSPGLGDTAMYLCATSSNSGRNYEQYFGPGTRLTVT.

This clonotype was counted only a few times. This sequence joins TRBV10-3 and TRBJ2-1; 7 nucleotides line up with TRBD1. The CDR3 length is 14 residues. The trim removed 3 bases at V and 6 bases at J, leaving 5 bases unmatched. Germline loops: CDR1 ENHRY, CDR2 SYGVKD. CDR3 in amino acids: CAISDPRDSNEQFF. In nucleotides, the CDR3 is TGTGCCATCAGTGACCCCCGGGACAGCAATGAGCAGTTCTTC.

The chain uses TRBV20-1 and TRBJ1-1, with no clear D. V lost 3 bases and J lost 6, with 20 bases in between. Germline V lookup: CDR1 DFQATT, CDR2 SNEGSKA (reference sequence). This CDR3 comprises 15 residues. CDR3: CSASLFRAVNPEAFF. The CDR3 DNA is TGCAGTGCTAGCCTATTCAGAGCCGTCAACCCTGAAGCTTTCTTT.

A few counts support this clonotype. The rearrangement uses TRBV7-6 and TRBJ2-7; weak D call: TRBD2 (6 bases). Trimming took 3 bases from V and 4 from J, leaving 19 bases between them. The CDR3 has 16 residues. Per the germline V gene, CDR1 is SGHVS and CDR2 is FNYEAQ. The CDR3 DNA is TGTGCCAGCAGCTTTTACGGGGGACTCGGTGGGTACGAGCAGTACTTC. It encodes CASSFYGGLGGYEQYF.

The V and J genes are TRBV4-3 and TRBJ1-6, with a weak D call TRBD1 (5 bases). V shed 0 bases and J shed 8 bases, with 11 bases lying between them. The CDR3 has 15 amino acids. Germline CDR1 and CDR2: LGHNA and YSLEER. CDR3 in amino acids: CASSQELGPYSPLHF. The CDR3 bases are TGCGCCAGCAGCCAAGAACTGGGACCTTATTCACCCCTCCACTTT.

The chain recombines TRBV20-1 with TRBJ1-1, with a possible D match to TRBD1 (5 bases). Germline V gene sequence: CDR1 DFQATT, CDR2 SNEGSKA (reference sequence). V shed 4 bases and J shed 3 bases, with 15 bases lying between them. This CDR3 has 14 amino acids. The DNA for the CDR3 is TGCAGTGCTAATACAGGTCCTCAGTACACTGAAGCTTTCTTT. Protein: CSANTGPQYTEAFF.

The chain is built from TRBV7-2 and TRBJ2-3; TRBD2 matches at 8 bases. In germline, CDR1 is SGHTA, CDR2 FQGNSA. The length of the CDR3 is 13 residues. V shed 9 bases and J 3 bases; nucleotides not matched to a gene: 5. The CDR3 sequence is CASQRGRTDTQYF. In nucleotides, the CDR3 is TGTGCCAGTCAGCGGGGGAGGACAGATACGCAGTATTTT.

This clonotype showed up many times. V is TRBV11-2 and J is TRBJ2-3, with 15 bases lining up with TRBD2. Germline values: CDR1 SGHAT, CDR2 FQNNGV. The CDR3 length is 18 residues. V lost 1 base and J lost 3; bases outside the gene matches: 5. In DNA, the CDR3 is TGTGCCAGCAGCTTAGGCCGGACTAGCGGGAGGGCGACAGATACGCAGTATTTT. Encoded protein: CASSLGRTSGRATDTQYF.

V is TRBV20-1 and J is TRBJ2-5; 9 bases line up with TRBD2. The germline V gene has CDR1 DFQATT and CDR2 SNEGSKA (reference sequence). This CDR3 is built from 15 residues. V lost 5 bases, J lost 5 bases, and 12 bases stayed unmatched. CDR3 DNA sequence: TGCAGTGCTTTGCGGGGGGGCCGACCCATGGAGACCCAGTACTTC. Translating gives CSALRGGRPMETQYF.